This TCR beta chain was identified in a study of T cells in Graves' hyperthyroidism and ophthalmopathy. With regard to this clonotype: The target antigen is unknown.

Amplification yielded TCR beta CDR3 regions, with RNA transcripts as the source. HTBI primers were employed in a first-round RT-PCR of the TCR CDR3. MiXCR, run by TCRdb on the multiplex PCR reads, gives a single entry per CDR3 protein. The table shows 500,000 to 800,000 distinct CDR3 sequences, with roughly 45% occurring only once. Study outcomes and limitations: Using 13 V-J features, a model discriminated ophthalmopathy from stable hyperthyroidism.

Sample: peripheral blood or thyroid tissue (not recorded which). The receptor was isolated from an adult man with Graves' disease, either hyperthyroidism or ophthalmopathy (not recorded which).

The CDR3: CASSTQSRGPGYTF. CDR3 bases: TGTGCCAGTAGTACCCAAAGCCGGGGGCCTGGCTACACCTTC. The genes are TRBV19 and TRBJ1-2; D is perhaps TRBD1 (6 bases). Germline-derived CDR1 and CDR2 are LNHDA and SQIVND (reference sequence). The CDR3 totals 14 residues. The V end was cut by 4 bases, the J end by 7 bases, with 16 bases between.